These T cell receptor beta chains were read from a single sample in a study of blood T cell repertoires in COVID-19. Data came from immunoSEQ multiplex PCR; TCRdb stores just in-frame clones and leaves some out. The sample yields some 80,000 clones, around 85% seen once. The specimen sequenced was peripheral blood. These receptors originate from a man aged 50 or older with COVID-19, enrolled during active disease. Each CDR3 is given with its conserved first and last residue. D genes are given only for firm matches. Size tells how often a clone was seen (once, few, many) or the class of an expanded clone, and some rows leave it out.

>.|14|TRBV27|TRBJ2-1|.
CASSSSDSYNEQFF
TGTGCCAGCAGTTCATCGGACAGTTACAATGAGCAGTTCTTC
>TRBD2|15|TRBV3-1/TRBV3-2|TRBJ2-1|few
CASSRGLAGDHEQFF
TGTGCCAGCAGCCGGGGACTAGCGGGAGATCATGAGCAGTTCTTC
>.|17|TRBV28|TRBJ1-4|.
CASSLGGLGGIGEKLFF
TGTGCCAGCAGTTTAGGTGGTTTGGGAGGCATCGGGGAAAAACTGTTTTTT
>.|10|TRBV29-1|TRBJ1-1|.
CSVAGTEAFF
TGCAGCGTTGCGGGGACTGAAGCTTTCTTT
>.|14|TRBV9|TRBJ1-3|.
CASSLSGSGNTIYF
TGTGCCAGCAGCCTTAGTGGCTCTGGAAACACCATATATTTT
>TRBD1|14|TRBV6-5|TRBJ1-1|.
CASRSTGVYTEAFF
TGTGCCAGCAGATCAACAGGGGTCTACACTGAAGCTTTCTTT
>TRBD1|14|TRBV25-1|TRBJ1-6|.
CASSTGTGGSPLHF
TGTGCCAGCAGCACCGGGACAGGGGGATCACCCCTCCACTTT
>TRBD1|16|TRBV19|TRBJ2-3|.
CASSLQGARVGDTQYF
TGTGCCAGTAGTTTACAGGGGGCACGAGTAGGAGATACGCAGTATTTT
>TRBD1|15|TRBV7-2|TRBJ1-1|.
CASSHGTGGLTEAFF
TGTGCCAGCAGCCACGGGACAGGGGGCCTCACTGAAGCTTTCTTT
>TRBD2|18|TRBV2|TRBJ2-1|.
CASSERGTSGWVYNEQFF
TGTGCCAGCAGTGAACGCGGGACTAGCGGGTGGGTTTACAATGAGCAGTTCTTC
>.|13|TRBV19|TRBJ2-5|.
CASSVGGKETQYF
TGTGCCAGTAGTGTTGGAGGAAAAGAGACCCAGTACTTC
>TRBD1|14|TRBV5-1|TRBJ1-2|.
CASSLDRGNYGYTF
TGCGCCAGCAGCTTGGACAGGGGCAACTATGGCTACACCTTC
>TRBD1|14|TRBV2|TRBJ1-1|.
CASSVEGARTEAFF
TGTGCCAGCAGTGTAGAGGGGGCGCGTACTGAAGCTTTCTTT
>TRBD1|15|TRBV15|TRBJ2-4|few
CATSRFGQGGNIQYF
TGTGCCACCAGCAGATTCGGACAGGGTGGGAACATTCAGTACTTC
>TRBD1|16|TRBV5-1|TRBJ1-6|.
CASSLGQGSYNSPLHF
TGCGCCAGCAGCTTGGGACAGGGCTCCTATAATTCACCCCTCCACTTT
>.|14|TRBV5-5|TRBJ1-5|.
CASSPGHTNQPQHF
TGTGCCAGCAGTCCGGGACACACTAATCAGCCCCAGCATTTT
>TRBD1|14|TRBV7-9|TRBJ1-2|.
CASSHDRGRHGYTF
TGTGCCAGCAGCCATGACAGGGGCAGGCATGGCTACACCTTC
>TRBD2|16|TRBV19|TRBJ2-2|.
CASSIMGTSNTGELFF
TGTGCCAGTAGTATTATGGGGACTAGCAACACCGGGGAGCTGTTTTTT
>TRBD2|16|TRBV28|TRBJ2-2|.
CATVKLAGGVGGELFF
TGTGCCACCGTCAAACTAGCGGGAGGGGTTGGCGGGGAGCTGTTTTTT
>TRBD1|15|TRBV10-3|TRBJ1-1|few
CAISDLQGAVIQAFF
TGTGCCATCAGTGACCTACAGGGGGCCGTTATTCAAGCTTTCTTT
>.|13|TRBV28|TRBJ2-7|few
CASSFGTFTEQYF
TGTGCCAGCAGTTTTGGGACATTTACCGAGCAGTACTTC
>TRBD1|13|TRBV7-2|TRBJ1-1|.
CASSLGTGLGAFF
TGTGCCAGCAGCTTAGGGACAGGGCTCGGGGCTTTCTTT
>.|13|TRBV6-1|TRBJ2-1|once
CASSEGQYNEQFF
TGTGCCAGCAGTGAAGGACAATACAATGAGCAGTTCTTC
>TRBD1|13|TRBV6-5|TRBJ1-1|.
CASRQGRTTEAFF
TGTGCCAGCCGACAGGGTCGTACCACTGAAGCTTTCTTT
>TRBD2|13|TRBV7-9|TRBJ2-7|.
CASSVRTSGLQDF
TGTGCCAGCAGCGTACGGACTAGCGGGCTCCAGGACTTC
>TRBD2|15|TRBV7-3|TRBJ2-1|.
CASSPGTSGSTEQFF
TGTGCCAGCAGCCCCGGGACTAGCGGGAGTACTGAGCAGTTCTTC
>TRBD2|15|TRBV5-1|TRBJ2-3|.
CASSVSRGDTDTQYF
TGCGCCAGCAGCGTCAGCCGGGGGGACACAGATACGCAGTATTTT
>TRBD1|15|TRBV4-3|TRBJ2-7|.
CASSQAGQAGYEQYF
TGCGCCAGCAGCCAAGCAGGACAGGCGGGCTACGAGCAGTACTTC
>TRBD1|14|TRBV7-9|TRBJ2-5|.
CASSSRTGQETQYF
TGTGCCAGCAGCTCCCGGACAGGTCAAGAGACCCAGTACTTC
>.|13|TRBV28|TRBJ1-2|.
CASSLGRNYGYTF
TGTGCCAGCAGTTTAGGGAGGAACTATGGCTACACCTTC
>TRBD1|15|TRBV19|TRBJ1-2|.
CASSTNRGVAYGYTF
TGTGCCAGTAGTACAAACAGGGGAGTCGCCTATGGCTACACCTTC
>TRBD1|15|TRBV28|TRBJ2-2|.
CASSLQGVLTGELFF
TGTGCCAGCAGTTTACAGGGGGTATTGACCGGGGAGCTGTTTTTT
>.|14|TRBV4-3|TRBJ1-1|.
CASGQNRENTEAFF
TGCGCCAGCGGCCAAAACAGGGAGAACACTGAAGCTTTCTTT
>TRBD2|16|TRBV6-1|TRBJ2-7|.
CASSELGGVSSYEQYF
TGTGCCAGCAGTGAATTGGGGGGGGTGAGCTCCTACGAGCAGTACTTC
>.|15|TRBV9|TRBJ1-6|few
CASSAPDRDNSPLHF
TGTGCCAGCAGCGCCCCGGACAGAGATAATTCACCCCTCCACTTT
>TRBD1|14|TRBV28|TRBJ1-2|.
CASSPDTGGYGYTF
TGTGCCAGCAGCCCTGATACAGGGGGCTATGGCTACACCTTC
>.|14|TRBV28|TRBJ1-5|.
CASSFRATEGAQHF
TGTGCCAGCAGTTTTAGGGCCACAGAGGGGGCCCAGCATTTT
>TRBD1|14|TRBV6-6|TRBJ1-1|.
CASRIDRVATEAFF
TGTGCCAGCAGGATAGACAGGGTGGCGACTGAAGCTTTCTTT
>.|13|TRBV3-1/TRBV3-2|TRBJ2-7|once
CASSQVEGYEQYF
TGTGCCAGCAGCCAAGTGGAGGGCTACGAGCAGTACTTC
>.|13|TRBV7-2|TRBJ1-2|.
CASSLGRTVGYTF
TGTGCCAGCAGCTTAGGAAGGACAGTCGGCTACACCTTC
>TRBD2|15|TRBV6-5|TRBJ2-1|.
CASRRTRFSYNEQFF
TGTGCCAGCAGACGGACTAGGTTCTCCTACAATGAGCAGTTCTTC
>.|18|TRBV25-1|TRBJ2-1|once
CASSEWFPRAEVGNEQFF
TGTGCCAGCAGTGAGTGGTTTCCAAGGGCGGAGGTGGGAAATGAGCAGTTCTTC
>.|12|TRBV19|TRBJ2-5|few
CASSMGGKTQYF
TGTGCCAGTAGTATGGGGGGAAAGACCCAGTACTTC
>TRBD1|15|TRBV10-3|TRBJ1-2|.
CAISGGQGAPTGYTF
TGTGCCATCAGTGGGGGACAGGGGGCGCCGACTGGCTACACCTTC
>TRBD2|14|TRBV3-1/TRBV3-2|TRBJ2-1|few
CASSPLAGVNEQFF
TGTGCCAGCAGCCCACTAGCGGGAGTAAATGAGCAGTTCTTC
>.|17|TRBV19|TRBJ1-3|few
CASSTTALGNSGNTIYF
TGTGCCAGTAGTACGACAGCCCTTGGGAACTCTGGAAACACCATATATTTT
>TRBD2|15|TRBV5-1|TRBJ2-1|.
CASRREPTSNNEQFF
TGCGCCAGCAGACGTGAGCCGACTAGCAACAATGAGCAGTTCTTC
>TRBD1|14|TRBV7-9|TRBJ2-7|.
CASSLGQGIYEQYF
TGTGCCAGCAGCCTTGGACAGGGGATTTACGAGCAGTACTTC
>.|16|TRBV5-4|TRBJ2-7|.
CASSLAGVTSSYEQYF
TGTGCCAGCAGCTTGGCGGGGGTAACTTCCTCCTACGAGCAGTACTTC
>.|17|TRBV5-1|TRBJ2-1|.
CASSLAAGMGSYNEQFF
TGCGCCAGCAGCTTGGCGGCAGGCATGGGCTCCTACAATGAGCAGTTCTTC
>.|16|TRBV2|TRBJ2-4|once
CASSESMALAKNIQYF
TGTGCCAGCAGTGAAAGTATGGCTTTAGCCAAAAACATTCAGTACTTC
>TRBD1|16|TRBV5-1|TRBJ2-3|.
CASSLKTGGLTDTQYF
TGCGCCAGCAGCTTGAAAACAGGGGGCCTCACAGATACGCAGTATTTT
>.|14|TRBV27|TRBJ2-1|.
CASSSSGRGNEQFF
TGTGCCAGCAGTTCCTCCGGACGGGGCAATGAGCAGTTCTTC